There are a few counts of the clone carrying this TCR beta chain. The antigen remains unidentified. Via the markers CD45RO/CCR7/CD25/CD127/CD95/CD27, stem cell-like memory, regulatory, central memory and naive CD4+ cells were sorted. The CDR3 is made up of 16 amino acids. Deletions cut 5 bases from V and 7 bases from J, with 21 bases between. CDR1 SNHLY and CDR2 FYNNEI come from the germline V gene. This sample stems from a study of beta chain features in type 1 diabetes. Study-level information: Patient and healthy donor groups were alike in age, gender and cell yields.

The whole isolated RNA underwent reverse transcription, so sequencing captured expressed TCRB transcripts. Profiling relied on immunoSEQ multiplex PCR, and the TCRdb table lists in-frame clones only, not all of them. This sample has roughly 700,000 clones, with 10% to 15% found just once. General study points: Compared with healthy donors, patients appeared to share more similar naive, central memory and regulatory TCRB repertoires. In these data, an HLA type influence on TCRB rearrangement remained unresolved. Shortening of TCRB CDR3s, moderate but significant, appeared in all four CD4+ subsets of Type 1 diabetes patients.

This TCR was recovered from a man aged 18 to 29 with type 1 diabetes. The chain carries TRBV2 and TRBJ1-5; a weak D match, TRBD1 (5 bases). The sample comprised naive CD4+ T cells from blood. The DNA of the CDR3 is TGTGCCAGCAGTCCTGGGACCGATAGCCGGGGACAGCCCCAGCATTTT. This codes for CASSPGTDSRGQPQHF.